A selection of T cell receptor beta chains follows, all from one sample in a study of OX40 agonist ivuxolimab in advanced cancers. Clones were read by immunoSEQ multiplex PCR, and TCRdb kept only the in-frame ones, dropping some. The sample consists of around 78,000 clones, over 70% of them appearing once. This specimen was CD4+ or CD8+ T cells sorted from blood, taken in a trial of the OX40 agonist ivuxolimab. These TCRs come from an adult with an advanced solid tumor such as melanoma, head and neck, liver or kidney cancer. The CDR3 runs from the conserved cysteine through the conserved F or W. D genes are given only for firm matches. Some rows have no size entry. The others give once, few or many, or a class for an expanded clone.

CDR3nt	CDR3aa	abundance	j_gene	d_gene	v_gene
TGCAGCGCCGCCGACAGTTACGAGCAGTACTTC	CSAADSYEQYF	.	TRBJ2-7	.	TRBV29-1
TGCGCCAGCAGCTTGGGGGATATGAACACTGAAGCTTTCTTT	CASSLGDMNTEAFF	.	TRBJ1-1	.	TRBV5-1
TGTGCCAGCAGCTTAACAGGGTACGGAAACACCATATATTTT	CASSLTGYGNTIYF	.	TRBJ1-3	.	TRBV6-5
TGCAGCGTTCAGGCACAGAGCCCCTCTGGAAACACCATATATTTT	CSVQAQSPSGNTIYF	.	TRBJ1-3	.	TRBV29-1
TGTGCCAGTAGTCCCTCTGGAGCGGGGGGGCCCTACGAGCAGTACTTC	CASSPSGAGGPYEQYF	few	TRBJ2-7	TRBD2	TRBV19
TGTGCCAGCATAGGCACTAACTATGGCTACACCTTC	CASIGTNYGYTF	.	TRBJ1-2	.	TRBV6-5
TGTGCCAGTGTTTCGCGGCAGGGAGCCTACAATGAGCAGTTCTTC	CASVSRQGAYNEQFF	.	TRBJ2-1	.	TRBV27
TGCGCCAGCAGCTTGGGTAGGACAGGGCAAGAGACCCAGTACTTC	CASSLGRTGQETQYF	.	TRBJ2-5	TRBD1	TRBV5-1
TGTGCCAGCAGCCAACGGTCCTCTGGAAACACCATATATTTT	CASSQRSSGNTIYF	.	TRBJ1-3	.	TRBV5-4
TGTGCCAGCAGCCAAGGAACTAGCGGGACGAGCACAGATACGCAGTATTTT	CASSQGTSGTSTDTQYF	.	TRBJ2-3	TRBD2	TRBV4-2
TGTGCCAGCTCACCCCGAGAAGTCCGGGACTCTGACAATGAGCAGTTCTTC	CASSPREVRDSDNEQFF	.	TRBJ2-1	.	TRBV18
TGTGCCAGCTCACCACCGGGGGGCTTCTACAATGAGCAGTTCTTC	CASSPPGGFYNEQFF	.	TRBJ2-1	.	TRBV18
TGTGCCACGCGCTGGGCTATTTCGGGCAGACCACAAGAGACCCAGTACTTC	CATRWAISGRPQETQYF	few	TRBJ2-5	.	TRBV10-3
TGTGCCAGCAGCTTGGAGGGGACAGGGACTTCACCCCTCCACTTT	CASSLEGTGTSPLHF	few	TRBJ1-6	TRBD1	TRBV5-5
TGTGCCAGCAGCCCAAACCCTACTAGCTCCTACAATGAGCAGTTCTTC	CASSPNPTSSYNEQFF	few	TRBJ2-1	.	TRBV5-6
TGTGCCAGCAGCCTCGGGCCGATAAACACTGAAGCTTTCTTT	CASSLGPINTEAFF	.	TRBJ1-1	.	TRBV6-1
TGTGCCAGCAGGGCGACAGGGGCAACTAATGAAAAACTGTTTTTT	CASRATGATNEKLFF	.	TRBJ1-4	TRBD1	TRBV27
TGTGCCAGCAGCTGGGATAGGGGGGGAGGCTACACCTTC	CASSWDRGGGYTF	few	TRBJ1-2	.	TRBV7-9
TGTGCCAGCAGCGTAGGGCTCGAAGGGGGCACTGAAGCTTTCTTT	CASSVGLEGGTEAFF	.	TRBJ1-1	.	TRBV9
TGTGCCAGCAGCGTCGCCTCCGGGACAGGGGGGTACAATGAGCAGTTCTTC	CASSVASGTGGYNEQFF	.	TRBJ2-1	TRBD1	TRBV9
TGTGCCAGCAGTTTTGGTCCCCGGGGGAACACTGAAGCTTTCTTT	CASSFGPRGNTEAFF	.	TRBJ1-1	.	TRBV6-5
TGTGCCAGCTCACCATCGGACAATGCAGGACAGCCCCAGCATTTT	CASSPSDNAGQPQHF	once	TRBJ1-5	.	TRBV18
TGTGCCTGGAGCTTAGGGGGCACCGGGGAGCTGTTTTTT	CAWSLGGTGELFF	few	TRBJ2-2	.	TRBV30
TGTGCCAGCAGCTTAGACGCTTGGCCCTCCTACAATGAGCAGTTCTTC	CASSLDAWPSYNEQFF	.	TRBJ2-1	.	TRBV7-9
TGTGCCAGTAGTGAACCAGGGACTCCCGTTGAGGCCCAGTACTTC	CASSEPGTPVEAQYF	.	TRBJ2-5	.	TRBV19
TGTGCCAGCAGCGTACGGGGGGACCTCTCCTACAATGAGCAGTTCTTC	CASSVRGDLSYNEQFF	once	TRBJ2-1	TRBD2	TRBV9
TGTGCCAGCAGGTTCAGAGGATTGGGGGGTGGAGGCTACACCTTC	CASRFRGLGGGGYTF	.	TRBJ1-2	.	TRBV6-5
TGTGCCAGCTCACCAGCGGCTGGCTACGAGCAGTACTTC	CASSPAAGYEQYF	.	TRBJ2-7	.	TRBV18
TGCGCCAGCAGCTTGAGTAGCGGGAGTTCTTACAATGAGCAGTTCTTC	CASSLSSGSSYNEQFF	.	TRBJ2-1	TRBD2	TRBV5-1
TGTGCCAGCAGCCAAGTCACCTCTGGAAACACCATATATTTT	CASSQVTSGNTIYF	.	TRBJ1-3	.	TRBV14
TGCGCCAGCAGCTTGGGACAGAAAGGCGATACGCAGTATTTT	CASSLGQKGDTQYF	.	TRBJ2-3	.	TRBV5-1
TGTGCCAGCAGCCCCGGGGGGGGGAACGAGCAGTACTTC	CASSPGGGNEQYF	.	TRBJ2-7	TRBD2	TRBV6-5
TGTGCCAGCAACCGGGACAGGGGAAGATACGAGCAGTACTTC	CASNRDRGRYEQYF	few	TRBJ2-7	TRBD1	TRBV6-5
TGTGCCAGCAGCTTACGTCCGGGGGCGTTGGACACCGGGGAGCTGTTTTTT	CASSLRPGALDTGELFF	.	TRBJ2-2	.	TRBV7-8
TGTGCCAGCAGCCAGGGCTCAGATCAGCCCCAGCATTTT	CASSQGSDQPQHF	.	TRBJ1-5	.	TRBV7-9
TGTGCCAGCAGTGGGGGGAGCACAGATACGCAGTATTTT	CASSGGSTDTQYF	.	TRBJ2-3	.	TRBV27
TGTGCCAGCAGTCAGAATATACAGGGGTCCTTCTATGGCTACACCTTC	CASSQNIQGSFYGYTF	.	TRBJ1-2	TRBD1	TRBV2
TGTGCCAGCAGACAAGTAGCGGGGGGCCACGAGCAGTACTTC	CASRQVAGGHEQYF	.	TRBJ2-7	TRBD2	TRBV6-1
TGTGCCAGCAGTGAAGAACGAGAGACCCAGTACTTC	CASSEERETQYF	.	TRBJ2-5	.	TRBV2
TGTGCCACCAGCAGAGTTTCAGGCAATCAGCCCCAGCATTTT	CATSRVSGNQPQHF	.	TRBJ1-5	.	TRBV15
TGTGCCTGGAGTGTACACAGGGGGGTCTCAGAGACCCAGTACTTC	CAWSVHRGVSETQYF	once	TRBJ2-5	TRBD1	TRBV30
TGTGCCAGCAGTCCCTGGCCAACACGGAACACTGAAGCTTTCTTT	CASSPWPTRNTEAFF	.	TRBJ1-1	.	TRBV5-8
TGTGCCATCAGAGGCACAGTGAACACTGAAGCTTTCTTT	CAIRGTVNTEAFF	.	TRBJ1-1	.	TRBV10-3
TGTGCCAGCAGCCAGGGGGTCTTAGGGGGCTACACCTTC	CASSQGVLGGYTF	.	TRBJ1-2	TRBD1	TRBV7-8
TGTGCCAGCAGTGCCCGCCTAGCGGGGGGTTACAATGAGCAGTTCTTC	CASSARLAGGYNEQFF	.	TRBJ2-1	TRBD2	TRBV2
TGCGCCAGCAGCTTGGGATGGGGGGGGCGCAATGAAAAACTGTTTTTT	CASSLGWGGRNEKLFF	.	TRBJ1-4	.	TRBV5-1
TGTGCCAGCAGCTTATACAGCGGGGGAAACTACGAGCAGTACTTC	CASSLYSGGNYEQYF	.	TRBJ2-7	TRBD2	TRBV11-3
TGTGCCAGCTCACCAGGGACAGGGATTTCCTACGAGCAGTACTTC	CASSPGTGISYEQYF	many	TRBJ2-7	TRBD1	TRBV18
TGTGCCAGCTCACCGGCTAGCGGATCTTACGAGCAGTACTTC	CASSPASGSYEQYF	.	TRBJ2-7	TRBD2	TRBV18
TGTGCCAGCAGCGGAGAGGTCGCGGATACGCAGTATTTT	CASSGEVADTQYF	.	TRBJ2-3	.	TRBV7-2
TGTGCCAGCGCAAGAGATCGAAGCACAGATACGCAGTATTTT	CASARDRSTDTQYF	.	TRBJ2-3	.	TRBV2
TGTGCCAGCAGCCCCAAGACTAGCGACTACGAGCAGTACTTC	CASSPKTSDYEQYF	once	TRBJ2-7	TRBD2	TRBV7-6
TGTGCCAGCAGCGTAGGTCCGCTACCCTCCTACAATGAGCAGTTCTTC	CASSVGPLPSYNEQFF	.	TRBJ2-1	.	TRBV9
TGTGCCAGCAGTGAATCAGGCGGCAGTACCACCAACGAGCAGTACTTC	CASSESGGSTTNEQYF	.	TRBJ2-7	.	TRBV2
TGTGCCACCAGCAGAGAAACAGGGTATAATGGCTACACCTTC	CATSRETGYNGYTF	.	TRBJ1-2	.	TRBV15
TGTGCCAGCTCAACGTGGTGGGGGGGAACAGATACGCAGTATTTT	CASSTWWGGTDTQYF	.	TRBJ2-3	TRBD2	TRBV7-9
TGTGCCAGCAGTCCCGGTTTTGGGGCTTTGTACGAGCAGTACTTC	CASSPGFGALYEQYF	.	TRBJ2-7	.	TRBV6-5
TGTGCCAGCAGCCAAGGCCCCCGCGGGGGGGCCAACTCCCACGAGCAGTACTTC	CASSQGPRGGANSHEQYF	few	TRBJ2-7	TRBD2	TRBV14
TGCGCCAGCAGTGTTAGAGTGGGAGAGACCCAGTACTTC	CASSVRVGETQYF	.	TRBJ2-5	.	TRBV10-1